This T cell receptor beta chain was recovered during a study of regulatory T cells in long-lasting Graves disease. This clonotype occurred once. For TCR beta, libraries came from iRepertoire HTBI primers and Arm-PCR of CDR3 regions. MiXCR, applied by TCRdb to the multiplex PCR reads, yields one record per CDR3 protein. The sample includes about 220,000 distinct CDR3 sequences, about 19% seen only once; the top ten take 12%. CDR3 length: 15 residues. Germline loops: CDR1 SEHNR, CDR2 FQNEAQ (reference sequence). J was trimmed by 5 bases and V by 5 bases; bases with no gene match: 8. Time point specified: newly diagnosed GD, antithyroid drugs for less than 3 months. Researchers made the TCR library from RNA that was extracted from PBMCs. This sample also appeared in a second study, on T cells in Graves' hyperthyroidism and ophthalmopathy.

The rearrangement joins TRBV7-9 to TRBJ1-1; 10 positions match TRBD1. The sequence was collected from a woman aged 25-40 years with Graves disease. Sequencing used peripheral blood mononuclear cells (PBMCs), obtained at new diagnosis, from a patient treated with antithyroid drugs. CDR3 sequence reads: CASSLETGGATEAFF. DNA of the CDR3: TGTGCCAGCAGCCTAGAGACAGGGGGCGCAACTGAAGCTTTCTTT. Full variable domain (missing parts from reference TRBV7-9 and TRBJ1-1): DTGVSQNPRHKITKRGQNVTFRCDPISEHNRLYWYRQTLGQGPEFLTYFQNEAQLEKSRLLSDRFSAERPKGSFSTLEIQRTEQGDSAMYLCASSLETGGATEAFFGQGTRLTVV.